The clone carrying this T cell receptor beta chain was recorded many times. Its target is not known. V was cut by 2 bases and J by 0 bases, with 6 bases left in between. The CDR3 loop spans 13 amino acids. Per germline, CDR1 GTSNPN and CDR2 SVGIG (reference sequence). It was RNA transcripts that yielded the amplified TCR beta CDR3 regions. TCR CDR3 underwent first-round RT-PCR with the HTBI primer set. MiXCR was run by TCRdb on the multiplex PCR reads, yielding one entry per CDR3 protein. The sample contains 300,000 to 450,000 distinct CDR3 sequences, approximately 18% of which appear only once. Any symptoms of ophthalmopathy came after the first hyperthyroidism diagnosis, from which the blood sample dates. The data were taken from a study of T cells in Graves' hyperthyroidism and ophthalmopathy. General observations from the study: The model identified upcoming ophthalmopathy a median 6.5 months ahead of onset.

The chain combines TRBV30 with TRBJ2-3; D not resolved. The receptor comes from a woman in her twenties or thirties with Graves' hyperthyroidism that later progressed to Graves' ophthalmopathy. Source material: blood. The CDR3 region has the DNA TGTGCCTGGAGTTCAATAAGCACAGATACGCAGTATTTT. Amino acid sequence: CAWSSISTDTQYF. The complete variable domain, with remaining parts taken from reference TRBV30 and TRBJ2-3, reads SQTIHQWPATLVQPVGSPLSLECTVEGTSNPNLYWYRQAAGRGLQLLFYSVGIGQISSEVPQNLSASRPQDRQFILSSKKLLLSDSGFYLCAWSSISTDTQYFGPGTRLTVL.